This TCR beta chain derives from a study of post-analysis software for immune sequencing data. Findings and caveats of the study: Comparison of patients with controls showed five or six TRBV segments more frequent in patients, TRBV5-6, TRBV5-1 and TRBV20-1 among them.

Points on this clonotype: Its antigen remains unknown. The germline gene is not matched at one end of the junction; a read error may be the cause.

CDR1 MGHDK and CDR2 SYGVNS come from the germline V gene. CDR3 length: 12 amino acids. The library was made from cDNA and included unique molecular identifiers. TCRdb used MiXCR to reprocess the PCR reads, holding one entry per CDR3 protein. The sample carries 750,000 to 950,000 distinct CDR3 sequences, about 57% recorded once. Input material: blood. The chain employs TRBV25-1 and TRBJ2-2; D is perhaps TRBD2 (5 bases). This TCR was sampled from a girl aged 10 to 17 with multiple sclerosis. CDR3 DNA sequence: TGTGCCAGCAGGCCTAACACCGGGGAGCGGTTTTTT. This sequence encodes CASRPNTGERFF.